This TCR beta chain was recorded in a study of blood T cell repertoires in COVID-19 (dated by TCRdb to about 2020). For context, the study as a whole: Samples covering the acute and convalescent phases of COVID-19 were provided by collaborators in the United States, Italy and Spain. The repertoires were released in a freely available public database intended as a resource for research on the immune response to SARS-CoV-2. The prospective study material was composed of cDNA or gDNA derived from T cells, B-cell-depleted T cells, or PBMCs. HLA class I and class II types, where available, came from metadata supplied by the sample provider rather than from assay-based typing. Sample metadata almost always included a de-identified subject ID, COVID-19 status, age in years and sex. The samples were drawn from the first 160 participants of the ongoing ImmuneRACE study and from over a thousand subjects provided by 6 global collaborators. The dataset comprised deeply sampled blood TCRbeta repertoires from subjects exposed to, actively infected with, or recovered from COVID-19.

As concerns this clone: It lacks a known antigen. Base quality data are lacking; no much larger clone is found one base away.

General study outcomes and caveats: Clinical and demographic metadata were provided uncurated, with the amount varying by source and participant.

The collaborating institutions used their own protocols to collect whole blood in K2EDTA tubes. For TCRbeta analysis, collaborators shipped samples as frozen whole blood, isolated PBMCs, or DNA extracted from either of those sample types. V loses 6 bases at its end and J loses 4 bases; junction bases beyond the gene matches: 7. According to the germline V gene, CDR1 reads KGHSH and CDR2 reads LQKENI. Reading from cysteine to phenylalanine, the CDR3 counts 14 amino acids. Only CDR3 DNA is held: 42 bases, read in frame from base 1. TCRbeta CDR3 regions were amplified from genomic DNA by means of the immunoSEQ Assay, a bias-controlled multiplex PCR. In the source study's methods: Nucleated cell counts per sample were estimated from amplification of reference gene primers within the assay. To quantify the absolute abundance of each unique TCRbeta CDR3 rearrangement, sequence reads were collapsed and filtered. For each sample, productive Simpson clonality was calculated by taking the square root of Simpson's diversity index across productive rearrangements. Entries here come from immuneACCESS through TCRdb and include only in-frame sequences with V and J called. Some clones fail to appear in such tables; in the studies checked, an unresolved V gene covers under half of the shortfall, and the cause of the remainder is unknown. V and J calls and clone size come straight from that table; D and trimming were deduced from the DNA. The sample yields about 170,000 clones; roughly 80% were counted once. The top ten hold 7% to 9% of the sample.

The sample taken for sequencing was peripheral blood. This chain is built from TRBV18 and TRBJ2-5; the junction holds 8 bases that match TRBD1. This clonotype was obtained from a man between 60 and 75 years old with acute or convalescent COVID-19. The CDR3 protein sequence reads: CASSQGQGGETQYF. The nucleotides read TGTGCCAGCTCGCAAGGACAGGGAGGAGAGACCCAGTACTTC.